These T cell receptor beta chains were read from a single sample in a study of CD4 T cells in relation to SARS-CoV-2 and coronaviruses. Profiling relied on immunoSEQ multiplex PCR, and the TCRdb table lists in-frame clones only, not all of them. Among about 21,000 clones, 78% were seen once, and the ten largest hold about a sixth. For these receptors, no antigen is known. The specimen sequenced was CD4+ T cells from PBMCs, cultured in vitro. These receptor sequences come from a human donor in good health. Each CDR3 is given with its conserved first and last residue. A D gene is named only where the DNA matches it firmly. Size tells how often a clone was seen (once, few, many) or the class of an expanded clone, and some rows leave it out.

TRBV5-5,-,TRBD1,TRBJ2-1,TGTGCCAGCAGCTTGTCCCAGGGGGCGTTCTACAATGAGCAGTTCTTC,CASSLSQGAFYNEQFF
TRBV9,-,TRBD1,TRBJ1-2,TGTGCCAGCAGCGTAGGTCAGGGGGACTATGGCTACACCTTC,CASSVGQGDYGYTF
TRBV7-9,-,TRBD2,TRBJ2-5,TGTGCCAGCAGCTTAGTATCTAGCGGACAAGAGACCCAGTACTTC,CASSLVSSGQETQYF
TRBV6-2/TRBV6-3,-,-,TRBJ1-1,TGTGCCAGCAGTTACACGCTCGAGGCCCTGAACACTGAAGCTTTCTTT,CASSYTLEALNTEAFF
TRBV5-4,few,TRBD2,TRBJ2-3,TGTGCCAGCAGCCTCCGGACTAGCGGGAGGACAGATACGCAGTATTTT,CASSLRTSGRTDTQYF
TRBV19,-,TRBD2,TRBJ2-1,TGTGCCAGTAGTTTACTACTAGCGGGAGCAAGAAATGAGCAGTTCTTC,CASSLLLAGARNEQFF
TRBV3-1/TRBV3-2,-,TRBD2,TRBJ2-1,TGTGCCAGCAGCCAAGCTTTGGCGGGAGGGCTAAATGAGCAGTTCTTC,CASSQALAGGLNEQFF
TRBV19,-,-,TRBJ2-3,TGTGCCAGTACCGACCAACGACGGGCAGATACGCAGTATTTT,CASTDQRRADTQYF
TRBV7-2,once,-,TRBJ2-5,TGTGCCAGCAGCTTACAAGAGACCCAGTACTTC,CASSLQETQYF
TRBV27,once,-,TRBJ2-1,TGTGCCAGCCAGCCCGTCGGATCCGATGAGCAGTTCTTC,CASQPVGSDEQFF
TRBV5-1,-,-,TRBJ2-5,TGCGCCAGCAGCTTGAGTCGCCCCGGAAAAGAGACCCAGTACTTC,CASSLSRPGKETQYF
TRBV19,-,TRBD2,TRBJ2-2,TGTGCCAGTAGTAATCTAGCGGGACTGGGGACCGGGGAGCTGTTTTTT,CASSNLAGLGTGELFF
TRBV3-1/TRBV3-2,few,-,TRBJ1-2,TGTGCCAGCAGCCAAACTATAGCTAACTATGGCTACACCTTC,CASSQTIANYGYTF
TRBV6-5,-,TRBD1,TRBJ2-5,TGTGCCAGCATTTACAAGGGGACAGGGGGTAGGGCGACCCAGTACTTC,CASIYKGTGGRATQYF
TRBV6-5,-,-,TRBJ1-5,TGTGCCAGCAGCCCGGATGGATATAGCAATCAGCCCCAGCATTTT,CASSPDGYSNQPQHF
TRBV2,-,TRBD1,TRBJ2-5,TGTGCCAGCAGGACGGGACAGCGCTGGGAGACCCAGTACTTC,CASRTGQRWETQYF
TRBV9,-,TRBD1,TRBJ2-7,TGTGCCAGCAGCGCCGACAGGGGCCCCGCCTACGAGCAGTACTTC,CASSADRGPAYEQYF
TRBV28,-,-,TRBJ2-2,TGTGCCAGCAGTTTCATCCGGGTTCGAACCGGGGAGCTGTTTTTT,CASSFIRVRTGELFF
TRBV10-3,-,-,TRBJ2-7,TGTGCCATCGGCAGGGAATCCTACGAGCAGTACTTC,CAIGRESYEQYF
TRBV29-1,once,TRBD2,TRBJ2-1,TGCAGCGTTGACCGGGGACTAGCGGGAGGAGGGTCCTACAATGAGCAGTTCTTC,CSVDRGLAGGGSYNEQFF
TRBV5-1,once,-,TRBJ2-2,TGCGCCAGCAGCTTGGAAGGCACGGACACCGGGGAGCTGTTTTTT,CASSLEGTDTGELFF
TRBV23-1,-,-,TRBJ2-2,TGCGCCAGCAGTCAATCGGCGGAGGGGGCTTCCTCCGAGGACACCGGGGAGCTGTTTTTT,CASSQSAEGASSEDTGELFF
TRBV19,large,TRBD2,TRBJ2-1,TGTGCCAGTAGGAGAGCGGGAGGGCTAACCTACAATGAGCAGTTCTTC,CASRRAGGLTYNEQFF
TRBV4-1,-,TRBD1,TRBJ1-2,TGCGCCAGCAGCCAAGATGGGGGGGCAGGGGGGAACTATGGCTACACCTTC,CASSQDGGAGGNYGYTF
TRBV6-5,-,TRBD2,TRBJ2-5,TGTGCCAGCATGCCCAGGCTAGCGGGAACAAAGACCCAGTACTTC,CASMPRLAGTKTQYF
TRBV6-1,-,TRBD2,TRBJ2-2,TGTGCCAGCAGTGCCCGAGGACTAGCGGGTGGTAACACCGGGGAGCTGTTTTTT,CASSARGLAGGNTGELFF
TRBV24-1,-,TRBD1,TRBJ1-6,TGTGCCACCAGTGATTCGGGGGCCGGGACAGATAATTCACCCCTCCACTTT,CATSDSGAGTDNSPLHF
TRBV30,-,TRBD1,TRBJ1-2,TGTGCCTGGAGTGTATCCAGGGGGCTCTATGGCTACACCTTC,CAWSVSRGLYGYTF
TRBV4-2,-,-,TRBJ2-2,TGTGCCAGCAGACCGGGACAAACAAACACCGGGGAGCTGTTTTTT,CASRPGQTNTGELFF
TRBV10-1,-,-,TRBJ1-2,TGCGCCAGCAGCGACTTTGGCCAGACTGGCTACACCTTC,CASSDFGQTGYTF
TRBV7-9,-,TRBD1,TRBJ2-3,TGTGCCAGCAGCCCTGGGCGGACAGGGAGTAGCACAGATACGCAGTATTTT,CASSPGRTGSSTDTQYF
TRBV27,-,-,TRBJ2-1,TGTGCCAGCAGTTTATCTGACGGCGGATCGGATGAGCAGTTCTTC,CASSLSDGGSDEQFF
TRBV24-1,-,-,TRBJ2-1,TGTGCCACCAGTGACGGGGCCGCAGTTCTTAATGAGCAGTTCTTC,CATSDGAAVLNEQFF
TRBV12-3/TRBV12-4,-,-,TRBJ2-7,TGTGCCAGCAGTGGAAGCTACGAGCAGTACTTC,CASSGSYEQYF
TRBV28,once,-,TRBJ2-4,TGTGCCAGTTCATTCAAAAACATTCAGTACTTC,CASSFKNIQYF
TRBV5-1,-,-,TRBJ2-3,TGCGCCAGCAGCTTCGGTGACCCTGCTACGCAGTATTTT,CASSFGDPATQYF
TRBV10-3,-,-,TRBJ2-1,TGTGCCATCAGTGACGAGGGGCCAAGTGAGCAGTTCTTC,CAISDEGPSEQFF
TRBV5-1,-,-,TRBJ2-2,TGCGCCAGCAGCTTGGAAGGTTTGGAAGCCGGGGAGCTGTTTTTT,CASSLEGLEAGELFF
TRBV6-1,-,-,TRBJ2-2,TGTGCCAGCAGTGAACCGGGGGGCCTTTCTACCGGGGAGCTGTTTTTT,CASSEPGGLSTGELFF
TRBV18,-,-,TRBJ2-7,TGTGCCAGCTCACTTTCTTACAGGGAACTGGGCGAGCAGTACTTC,CASSLSYRELGEQYF
TRBV3-1/TRBV3-2,few,-,TRBJ1-5,TGTGCCAGCAGCCAAGGGGATCAGCCCCAGCATTTT,CASSQGDQPQHF
TRBV6-5,-,TRBD1,TRBJ2-7,TGTGCCAGCAGCGGGACAGGGGGCAGCTACGAGCAGTACTTC,CASSGTGGSYEQYF
TRBV19,-,-,TRBJ1-5,TGTGCCAGTAGCATTCAGGGTAGCAATCAGCCCCAGCATTTT,CASSIQGSNQPQHF
TRBV14,-,TRBD2,TRBJ2-7,TGTGCCAGCAGCCAAGATAATGCAGCGGGAGAAGGCGAGCAGTACTTC,CASSQDNAAGEGEQYF
TRBV3-1/TRBV3-2,-,TRBD1,TRBJ1-4,TGTGCCAGCAGCCAGAGCGACAGGGACGAAAAACTGTTTTTT,CASSQSDRDEKLFF
TRBV3-1/TRBV3-2,-,TRBD2,TRBJ2-7,TGTGCCAGCAGCCAAGCACTAGCGGGGCCGGCCTACGAGCAGTACTTC,CASSQALAGPAYEQYF
TRBV14,once,-,TRBJ2-5,TGTGCCAGCAGGCAAGGAGGAGAGACCCAGTACTTC,CASRQGGETQYF
TRBV5-8,-,TRBD1,TRBJ2-7,TGTGCCAGCAGCTTGGAGCTTTCCCGGACAGGGCTCTACGAGCAGTACTTC,CASSLELSRTGLYEQYF
TRBV6-5,-,TRBD1,TRBJ2-7,TGTGCCAGCAGTTACTCCCCCCAGGGGGTGGTCTACGAGCAGTACTTC,CASSYSPQGVVYEQYF
TRBV3-1/TRBV3-2,-,TRBD2,TRBJ2-1,TGTGCCAGCAGCCAAGCCCTAGCGGGAGGGTTGTTCTTC,CASSQALAGGLFF
TRBV10-3,-,TRBD2,TRBJ2-7,TGTGCCATCAGTGGGGCGGGGACTAGCGGGAGTTCCTACGAGCAGTACTTC,CAISGAGTSGSSYEQYF
TRBV9,once,TRBD1,TRBJ1-2,TGTGCCAGCTCCTCAGGACAGGGGTATGGCTACACCTTC,CASSSGQGYGYTF
TRBV7-3,few,-,TRBJ1-2,TGTGCCAGCAGCTTAGGCGGACAGACAGCTCCGGGGGGCTACACCTTC,CASSLGGQTAPGGYTF